These 21 T cell receptor beta chains came from one sample sequenced in a study of T cell responses to AZD1222 COVID-19 vaccine. Profiled with immunoSEQ multiplex PCR; TCRdb holds only in-frame clones, not every one. The table records roughly 180,000 clones, 85% to 95% of them present only once. This material consisted of peripheral blood, taken 28 days after the second dose of the MenACWY control vaccine. The receptor set was obtained from an adult who received the MenACWY meningococcal vaccine as a control.

The V gene is TRBV21-1, the J gene TRBJ2-5. TRBV21-1 is a pseudogene segment. The CDR3 totals 11 residues. The CDR3, as DNA: TGTGCCAGCAGCGAAGGGGAGACCCAGTACTTC. Translating it yields CASSEGETQYF.

This sequence joins TRBV28 and TRBJ1-1; 7 bases align to TRBD1. Trimming at V came to 7 bases and at J to 1 base, leaving 3 bases not matched to a gene. The germline V gene encodes CDR1 MDHEN and CDR2 SYDVKM. The CDR3 runs 13 residues. CDR3 sequence: CASTRQGNTEAFF. The CDR3 DNA reads TGTGCCAGCACCCGACAGGGGAACACTGAAGCTTTCTTT.

This chain links TRBV29-1 with TRBJ2-7; 8 nucleotides line up with TRBD1. V was clipped by 4 bases and J by 2 bases; unmatched bases: 10. The germline gives CDR1 SQVTM, CDR2 ANQGSEA. There are 15 residues in the CDR3. The CDR3 spells CSVGRRTGNPYEQYF. CDR3 DNA sequence: TGCAGCGTTGGTCGGAGGACAGGGAATCCCTACGAGCAGTACTTC.

The chain recombines TRBV6-6 with TRBJ1-6; no reliable D call. Deletions cut 5 bases from V and 9 bases from J, with 8 bases between. CDR3 length: 12 residues. The V gene's germline CDR1 is MNHNY and CDR2 SVGAGI (reference sequence). The CDR3 bases are TGTGCCAGCAGTCACGATGGTTCACCCCTCCACTTT. Its translation: CASSHDGSPLHF.

The chain links TRBV7-2 to TRBJ2-3, with 7 bases fitting TRBD1. This CDR3 spans 13 amino acids. The germline CDR1 and CDR2 sequences are SGHTA and FQGNSA. J was trimmed by 12 bases and V by 5 bases; bases with no gene match: 11. CDR3 sequence: CASSPHSGQIQYF. The CDR3 nucleotides read TGTGCCAGCAGCCCCCACTCGGGACAGATCCAGTATTTT.

The chain joins TRBV9 to TRBJ2-1; no clear D gene. The germline gives CDR1 SGDLS, CDR2 YYNGEE. CDR3 length: 16 amino acids. The V end was cut by 0 bases, the J end by 1 base, with 11 bases between. CDR3 sequence: CASSVAGGLSYNEQFF. Written as DNA, the CDR3 is TGTGCCAGCAGCGTAGCGGGTGGGCTGTCCTACAATGAGCAGTTCTTC.

The chain carries TRBV6-1 and TRBJ1-2, with TRBD1 matching 8 bases. The V gene end was trimmed by 1 base and the J gene end by 8 bases; junction bases not matched to a gene: 12. Germline assignment: CDR1 MNHNS and CDR2 SASEGT. The CDR3 contains 16 residues. CDR3 sequence: CASSEGPLDRAGGYTF. The CDR3 DNA reads TGTGCCAGCAGTGAAGGCCCCTTGGACAGGGCGGGGGGCTACACCTTC.

This CDR3 is CASSIGDRVRTEAFF. DNA of the CDR3: TGTGCCAGTAGTATAGGCGACAGGGTGAGGACTGAAGCTTTCTTT. The V and J genes are TRBV19 and TRBJ1-1, with TRBD1 matching over 7 bases. Germline V CDR1 and CDR2: LNHDA, SQIVND (reference sequence). The CDR3 is 15 residues long. V dropped 1 base and J dropped 5; count of bases not matched to a gene: 7.

The gene calls are TRBV18 and TRBJ1-2, with D possibly matching TRBD1 (5 bases). Trimming cost V 2 bases and J 4 bases, with 20 bases left between them. The CDR3 covers 17 residues. From germline, CDR1 is KGHSH and CDR2 LQKENI. The CDR3 loop reads CASSPGEGWGISYGYTF. The CDR3 nucleotides read TGTGCCAGCTCACCAGGAGAAGGGTGGGGGATCTCCTATGGCTACACCTTC.

The V call is TRBV18, the J call TRBJ2-1; D ambiguous. The V gene's germline CDR1 is KGHSH and CDR2 LQKENI. This CDR3 is 14 amino acids long. Deletions cut 0 bases from V and 2 bases from J, with 5 bases between. The CDR3 loop reads CASSPPDTYNEQFF. The CDR3 coding sequence is TGTGCCAGCTCACCACCGGATACCTACAATGAGCAGTTCTTC.

The chain combines TRBV9 with TRBJ2-2; TRBD2 agrees at 10 bases. Unmatched junction bases numbered 8, after V lost 2 bases and J lost 7 bases. There are 16 residues in the CDR3. Per germline, CDR1 SGDLS and CDR2 YYNGEE. DNA of the CDR3: TGTGCCAGCAGCGTTCGGGGACTAGCGCCAGGCGGGGAGCTGTTTTTT. It codes for CASSVRGLAPGGELFF.

The rearrangement joins TRBV18 to TRBJ2-1; no firm D call. The germline CDR1 and CDR2 sequences are KGHSH and LQKENI. V was cut by 3 bases and J by 12 bases, with 12 bases left in between. There are 12 residues in the CDR3. The CDR3 here is CASSPFTSWQFF. CDR3 bases: TGTGCCAGCTCACCCTTTACGAGTTGGCAGTTCTTC.

The rearrangement links TRBV11-2 to TRBJ1-6; the match to TRBD1 covers 7 bases. The germline CDR1 and CDR2 sequences are SGHAT and FQNNGV. CDR3 size: 15 residues. The V gene end was trimmed by 5 bases and the J gene end by 6 bases; junction bases not matched to a gene: 7. The CDR3 nucleotides read TGTGCCAGCAGCGTCCACAGGGGCGGTAATTCACCCCTCCACTTT. The encoded protein is CASSVHRGGNSPLHF.

The chain carries TRBV5-1 and TRBJ1-1, with D hard to call. Germline V gene data show CDR1 as SGHRS and CDR2 as YFSETQ. The length of the CDR3 is 13 residues. V shed 4 bases and J shed 0 bases, with 7 bases lying between them. The CDR3 sequence: CASSVVVNTEAFF. The CDR3, as DNA: TGCGCCAGCAGCGTAGTCGTGAACACTGAAGCTTTCTTT.

The chain recombines TRBV27 with TRBJ1-5; D uncertain. CDR1 and CDR2 from the germline V gene are MNHEY and SMNVEV (reference sequence). Deletions cut 3 bases from V and 7 bases from J, with 13 bases between. The CDR3 consists of 14 residues. The CDR3 sequence is CASSLEGKQQPQHF. The CDR3 DNA reads TGTGCCAGCAGTTTGGAGGGAAAGCAACAGCCCCAGCATTTT.

The rearrangement links TRBV5-4 to TRBJ2-5, with D possibly matching TRBD2 (5 bases). Germline CDR1 is SGHNT and CDR2 is YYREEE (reference sequence). The CDR3 covers 15 residues. V shed 4 bases and J shed 4 bases, with 17 bases lying between them. CDR3 region: CASSRPGSRGETQYF. The CDR3 bases are TGTGCCAGCAGCCGTCCGGGATCACGCGGAGAGACCCAGTACTTC.

The J gene is TRBJ1-2, the V gene TRBV7-8, with D perhaps matching TRBD1 (5 bases). There are 15 residues in the CDR3. The V end was cut by 4 bases, the J end by 7 bases, with 19 bases between. Germline assignment: CDR1 SGHVS and CDR2 FQNEAQ. The CDR3 nucleotides are TGTGCCAGCAGCTCTTCAGCGGGACCTACGGGTGGCTACACCTTC. Its protein product is CASSSSAGPTGGYTF.

The chain combines TRBV7-2 with TRBJ1-4; tentatively, D is TRBD1 (6 bases). In germline, CDR1 is SGHTA, CDR2 FQGNSA. V lost 5 bases and J lost 10, with 20 bases in between. The CDR3 consists of 15 residues. The CDR3 here is CASSPTGSRSGKLFF. The CDR3 nucleotides are TGTGCCAGCAGCCCTACAGGGAGTCGTTCGGGAAAACTGTTTTTT. Full variable domain (remainder filled in from reference TRBV7-2 and TRBJ1-4): GAGVSQSPSNKVTEKGKDVELRCDPISGHTALYWYRQSLGQGLEFLIYFQGNSAPDKSGLPSDRFSAERTGGSVSTLTIQRTQQEDSAVYLCASSPTGSRSGKLFFGSGTQLSVL.

On this clone: This specimen includes other DNA sequences encoding the same CDR3. The CDR3 nucleotides read TGTGCCAGCTCACCGACAGGGGGCACAGATACGCAGTATTTT. This gives the protein CASSPTGGTDTQYF. The chain recombines TRBV18 with TRBJ2-3; TRBD1 aligns across 8 bases. CDR3 size: 14 residues. The V and J ends lost 3 bases and 1 base, in that order; junction bases with no gene match: 0. The germline gives CDR1 KGHSH, CDR2 LQKENI. The whole variable domain, filled in from reference TRBV18 and TRBJ2-3, reads NAGVMQNPRHLVRRRGQEARLRCSPMKGHSHVYWYRQLPEEGLKFMVYLQKENIIDESGMPKERFSAEFPKEGPSILRIQQVVRGDSAAYFCASSPTGGTDTQYFGPGTRLTVL.

V is TRBV5-8 and J is TRBJ2-1, with D tentatively TRBD1 or TRBD2 (5 bases each). Trimming took 4 bases from V and 9 from J, leaving 23 bases between them. Germline loops: CDR1 SGHTS, CDR2 YDEGEE. The CDR3 totals 16 residues. CDR3 DNA sequence: TGTGCCAGCAGCCCGAGGGGACCCCCCCGTCAAAGTGAGCAGTTCTTC. Its protein is CASSPRGPPRQSEQFF.

The chain has TRBV3-1 (or the pseudogene TRBV3-2) and TRBJ1-6; the match to TRBD1 covers 12 bases. Germline CDR1 reads LGHDT; CDR2 reads YNNKEL (reference sequence). V shed 6 bases and J 7 bases; nucleotides not matched to a gene: 7. The length of the CDR3 is 16 residues. CDR3 loop: CASRQTGTGGNSPLHF. As DNA, the CDR3 is TGTGCCAGCAGGCAGACCGGGACAGGGGGCAATTCACCCCTCCACTTT.